This TCR beta chain was recovered during a study of Tregs in tolerant kidney transplant recipients. Background on the study: Sorting of CD4+CD25+CD127- cells followed 3-day belatacept mixed lymphocyte reactions, sometimes with approximately 5-day graft donor restimulation.

Concerning this clone itself: Its antigen is still unknown.

V was trimmed by 3 bases and J by 0 bases, leaving 9 bases between them. CDR1 is MGHRA and CDR2 is YSYEKL in the germline V gene. The CDR3 runs to 16 residues. Assay: immunoSEQ multiplex PCR; the TCRdb copy retains only in-frame clones and omits some. The table records roughly 40,000 clones, 95% of them present only once. Notes on the study in general: The small number of patients limits these findings pending further validation.

Sequences were obtained from Tregs from blood cultured with allogeneic cells. This chain links TRBV4-1 with TRBJ1-6, with D hard to call. The source is a human donor in good health. The CDR3 loop reads CASSQGTSSYNSPLHF. CDR3 DNA sequence: TGCGCCAGCAGCCAGGGAACGAGCTCCTATAATTCACCCCTCCACTTT.